This TCR beta chain came from a study of T cell responses to AZD1222 COVID-19 vaccine. Study-level points and caveats: Reports indicate that nearly half of spike-specific TCRs are directed at unmutated variant regions. Rises in breadth and depth of Spike-specific TCRs came after two AZD1222 doses.

Produced via immunoSEQ multiplex PCR; TCRdb's table is partial and in-frame only. The sample gives 150,000 to 200,000 clones, roughly 94% of which show up once; about 4.6% is in the top ten. Points on this clone: Its antigen is unidentified.

The V and J ends lost 0 bases and 5 bases respectively, with 22 bases between them. Germline CDR1 is GTSNPN and CDR2 is SVGIG (reference sequence). The CDR3 extends over 17 amino acids. Sequenced here: peripheral blood, sampled on day 0 of MenACWY control vaccination. This receptor was taken from an adult in good health. The chain combines TRBV30 with TRBJ1-2; D unclear. The CDR3 DNA reads TGTGCCTGGAGTGTACTTGGTAGGAACCGGGCCGGGTATGGCTACACCTTC. It yields the protein CAWSVLGRNRAGYGYTF.